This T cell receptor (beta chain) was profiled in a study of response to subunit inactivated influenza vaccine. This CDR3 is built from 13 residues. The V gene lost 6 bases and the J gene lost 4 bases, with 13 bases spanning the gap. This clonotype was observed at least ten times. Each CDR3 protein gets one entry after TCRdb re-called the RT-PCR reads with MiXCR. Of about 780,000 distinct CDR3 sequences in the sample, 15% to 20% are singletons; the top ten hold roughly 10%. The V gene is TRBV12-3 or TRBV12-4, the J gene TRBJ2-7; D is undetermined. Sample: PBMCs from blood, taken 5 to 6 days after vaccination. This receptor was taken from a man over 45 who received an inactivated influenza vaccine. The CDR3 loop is CASSPSGVYEQYF. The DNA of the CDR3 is TGTGCCAGCAGCCCAAGTGGGGTTTACGAGCAGTACTTC.